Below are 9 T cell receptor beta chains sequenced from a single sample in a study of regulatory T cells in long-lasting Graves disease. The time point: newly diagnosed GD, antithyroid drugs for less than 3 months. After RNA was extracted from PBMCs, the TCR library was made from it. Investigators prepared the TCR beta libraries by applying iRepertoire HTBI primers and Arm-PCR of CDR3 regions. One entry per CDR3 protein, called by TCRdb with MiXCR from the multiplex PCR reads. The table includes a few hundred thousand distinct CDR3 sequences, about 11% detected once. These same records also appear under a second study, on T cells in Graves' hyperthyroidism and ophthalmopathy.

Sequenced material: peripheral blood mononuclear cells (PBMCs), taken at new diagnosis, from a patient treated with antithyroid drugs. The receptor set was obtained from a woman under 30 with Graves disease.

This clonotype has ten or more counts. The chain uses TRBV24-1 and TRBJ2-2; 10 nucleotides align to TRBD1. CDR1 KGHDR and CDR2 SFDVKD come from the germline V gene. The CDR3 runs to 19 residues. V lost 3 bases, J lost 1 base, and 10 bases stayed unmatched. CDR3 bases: TGTGCCACCAGTGATGCATTCCGGGACAGGGGCAAGAACACCGGGGAGCTGTTTTTT. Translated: CATSDAFRDRGKNTGELFF.

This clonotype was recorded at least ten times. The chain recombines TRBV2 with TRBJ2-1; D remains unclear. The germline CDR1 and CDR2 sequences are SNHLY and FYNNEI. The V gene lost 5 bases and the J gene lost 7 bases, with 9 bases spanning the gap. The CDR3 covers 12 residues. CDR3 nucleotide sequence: TGTGCCAGCAGTTACTGGGGAAATGAGCAGTTCTTC. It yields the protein CASSYWGNEQFF.

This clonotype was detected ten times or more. CDR3 sequence (DNA): TGTGCCAGCAGTTACCCCAGCACGCCAGGGGCCGGAGGCTACACCTTC. Residues: CASSYPSTPGAGGYTF. The chain links TRBV6-2 or TRBV6-3 to TRBJ1-2, with D possibly being TRBD1 (6 bases). This CDR3 contains 16 residues. Germline V lookup: CDR1 MNHEY, CDR2 SVGEGT. V lost 2 bases, J lost 8 bases, and 21 bases lay in between.

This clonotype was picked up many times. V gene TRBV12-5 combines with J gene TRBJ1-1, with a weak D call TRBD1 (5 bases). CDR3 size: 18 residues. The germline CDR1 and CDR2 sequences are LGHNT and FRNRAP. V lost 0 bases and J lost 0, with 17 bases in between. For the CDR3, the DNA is TGTGCTAGTGGTTTGGTAGGGGCCGTCCGGAGGGTGAACACTGAAGCTTTCTTT. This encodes CASGLVGAVRRVNTEAFF.

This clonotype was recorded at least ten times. The CDR3 sequence is CASSYKLRQYF. The CDR3 DNA is TGTGCCAGCAGTTACAAGCTGAGGCAGTACTTC. This sequence joins TRBV6-2 or TRBV6-3 and TRBJ2-7; D gene ambiguous. Germline assignment: CDR1 MNHEY and CDR2 SVGEGT. This CDR3 comprises 11 residues. Trimming shortened V by 2 bases and J by 9 bases, and 8 bases separated the two germline ends.

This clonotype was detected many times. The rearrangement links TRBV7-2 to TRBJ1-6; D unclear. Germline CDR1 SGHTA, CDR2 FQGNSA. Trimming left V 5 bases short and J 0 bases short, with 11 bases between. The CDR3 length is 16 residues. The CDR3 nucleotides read TGTGCCAGCAGCGCGGGAAGCAGCTCCTATAATTCACCCCTCCACTTT. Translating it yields CASSAGSSSYNSPLHF.

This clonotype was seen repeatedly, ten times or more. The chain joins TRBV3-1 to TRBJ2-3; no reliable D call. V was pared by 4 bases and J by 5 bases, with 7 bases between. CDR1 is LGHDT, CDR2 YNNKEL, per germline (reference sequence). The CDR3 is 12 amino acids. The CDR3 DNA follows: TGTGCCAGCAGCCTGGTGGAAGATACGCAGTATTTT. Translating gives CASSLVEDTQYF.

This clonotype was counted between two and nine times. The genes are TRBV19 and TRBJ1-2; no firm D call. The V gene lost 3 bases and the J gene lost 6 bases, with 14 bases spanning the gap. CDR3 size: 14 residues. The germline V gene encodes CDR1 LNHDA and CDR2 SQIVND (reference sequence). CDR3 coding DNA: TGTGCCAGTAGTATCTTTTCGTCATCCCATGGCTACACCTTC. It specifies CASSIFSSSHGYTF.

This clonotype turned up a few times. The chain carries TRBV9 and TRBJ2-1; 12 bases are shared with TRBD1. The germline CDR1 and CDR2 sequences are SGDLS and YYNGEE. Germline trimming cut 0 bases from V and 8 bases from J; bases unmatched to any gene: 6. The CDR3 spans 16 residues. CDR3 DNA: TGTGCCAGCAGCGTAGAAGGGACAGGGGGCAGGGATGAGCAGTTCTTC. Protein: CASSVEGTGGRDEQFF.